Sequencing of this TCR beta chain was carried out in a study of blood T cell repertoires in COVID-19. On the study more broadly: Samples came from the United States, Italy and Spain, spanning acute and convalescent COVID-19. T cells, B-cell-depleted T cells, or PBMCs provided the cDNA or gDNA that served as material.

V shed 10 bases, J shed 7 bases, and the junction held 2 bases outside the gene matches. Germline V gives CDR1 SNHLY, CDR2 FYNNEI. The CDR3 spans 10 residues. In the authors' workflow: Reference gene primer amplification gave estimated nucleated cell counts. This table comes from immunoSEQ multiplex PCR, and its TCRdb copy is limited to in-frame clones, with some not included. That table is the source of V, J and clone size, and D and trimming were worked out from the DNA. The profile shows approximately 350,000 clones, about 89% of them singletons. This clonotype was sampled from a woman younger than 45 with COVID-19, enrolled during active disease. The sequencing input was peripheral blood. V and J are TRBV2 and TRBJ2-7; 9 bases line up with TRBD1. CDR3: CAIGQGEQYF. CDR3 bases: TGTGCCATCGGACAGGGGGAGCAGTACTTC.